The entry that follows covers one T cell receptor (beta chain) sequence. The sample belongs to a study of control samples from healthy donors and cancer patients. This CDR3 is built from 17 residues. Trimming stripped 0 bases from V and 4 bases from J, with 18 bases between. Germline assignment: CDR1 MGHRA and CDR2 YSYEKL. The method was immunoSEQ multiplex PCR; TCRdb's version includes in-frame clones alone and lacks a portion of them. The data show 70,000 to 85,000 clones, 70% to 85% seen once. Sequenced material: PBMCs. The receptor was derived from a man between 60 and 70 years old with head and neck cancer. The rearrangement joins TRBV4-1 to TRBJ2-5; D is possibly TRBD2 (6 bases). CDR3 nucleotide sequence: TGCGCCAGCAGCCAAGATCGGCGGGACCCTGGGGGAGAGACCCAGTACTTC. This translates into CASSQDRRDPGGETQYF.